This passage covers 30 T cell receptor beta chains from one sample sequenced in a study of T-cell memory formation after mild COVID-19. TCRdb re-called the 5' RACE reads through MiXCR, storing one row per CDR3 protein. The sample contains about 400,000 distinct CDR3 sequences, 18% of which appear only once. Sequencing was performed on PBMCs or a T cell subset sorted from them (not recorded which). All receptors come from a man aged 18 to 29 who had mild COVID-19 (a few samples of this study predate the infection). Cell type and time point are not known.

This clonotype was found many times. The chain joins TRBV7-3 to TRBJ2-3, with 10 bases identical to TRBD2. This CDR3 is 16 amino acids long. Germline trimming cut 6 bases from V and 3 bases from J; bases unmatched to any gene: 9. CDR1 and CDR2 from the germline V gene are SGHTA and FQGTGA. The CDR3 DNA is TGTGCCAGCAGTTCAAGCGGGGGGGCCGGAACAGATACGCAGTATTTT. It specifies CASSSSGGAGTDTQYF.

This clonotype showed up just a few times. The chain joins TRBV4-3 to TRBJ2-4, with TRBD1 matching 10 bases. This CDR3 region has 15 residues. Germline V gene lookup returns CDR1 LGHNA and CDR2 YSLEER. Unmatched junction bases numbered 5, after V lost 0 bases and J lost 9 bases. The CDR3 nucleotides are TGCGCCAGCAGCCAAGAGTGGGGACAGGGGCGCATTCAGTACTTC. It is translated as CASSQEWGQGRIQYF.

This clonotype was detected a few times. The J gene is TRBJ2-3, the V gene TRBV28, with TRBD2 matching 7 bases. The CDR3 loop spans 18 amino acids. With 3 bases clipped from V and 4 bases from J, the junction kept 16 bases outside the gene matches. The germline gives CDR1 MDHEN, CDR2 SYDVKM. CDR3 sequence reads: CASSFREVDPSGADTQYF. CDR3 in DNA: TGTGCCAGCAGTTTTCGGGAGGTTGACCCCAGCGGAGCAGATACGCAGTATTTT.

The V and J genes are TRBV10-3 and TRBJ1-1; D is unresolved. Germline CDR1 reads ENHRY; CDR2 reads SYGVKD. The CDR3 has 12 amino acids. Trimming pared 6 bases from V and 1 base from J, leaving 6 bases between. The CDR3 spells CAIRSGNTEAFF. CDR3 nucleotides: TGTGCCATCAGGTCAGGGAACACTGAAGCTTTCTTT.

V usage is TRBV4-1 and J usage is TRBJ1-2; maybe TRBD1 (5 bases). CDR1 is MGHRA, CDR2 YSYEKL, per germline. The CDR3 is 15 amino acids. V dropped 0 bases and J dropped 2 bases, with 10 bases sitting between them. As DNA, the CDR3 is TGCGCCAGCAGCCAAGACCCACAGGAGAACTATGGCTACACCTTC. Residues: CASSQDPQENYGYTF.

The rearrangement uses TRBV4-1 and TRBJ2-3, with 9 positions matching TRBD2. This CDR3 is 17 amino acids long. The germline gives CDR1 MGHRA, CDR2 YSYEKL. The V and J ends lost 3 bases and 6 bases, in that order; junction bases with no gene match: 13. The CDR3 DNA reads as TGCGCCAGCAGCCATGAGACTAGCGGCTTGAGTCGGGATACGCAGTATTTT. The encoded protein is CASSHETSGLSRDTQYF.

The V gene is TRBV4-1, the J gene TRBJ2-5; 10 nucleotides agree with TRBD2. This CDR3 has 15 amino acids. Germline CDR1 and CDR2: MGHRA and YSYEKL. Trimming at V came to 6 bases and at J to 5 bases, leaving 9 bases not matched to a gene. CDR3 in amino acids: CASRVSGGLSETQYF. For the CDR3, the DNA is TGCGCCAGCAGAGTTAGCGGGGGGCTTTCTGAGACCCAGTACTTC.

Note on this clonotype: Its ends do not fully match the called genes, so a read error is possible. In DNA, the CDR3 is TGCGCCAGCAGCAGGACAGGCAACCAGCCCCAGCATTTT. Translation: CASSRTGNQPQHF. The V and J genes are TRBV5-1 and TRBJ1-5; 7 bases are a match to TRBD1. Looked up from germline, CDR1 is SGHRS and CDR2 is YFSETQ. The CDR3 consists of 13 residues.

The chain is built from TRBV7-2 and TRBJ1-5; the D is unclear. This CDR3 region has 12 residues. Looked up from germline, CDR1 is SGHTA and CDR2 is FQGNSA. The V end lost 4 bases, the J end lost 5 bases, and 6 bases lay between the germline ends. The CDR3 sequence: CASSSMDQPQHF. Written as DNA, the CDR3 is TGTGCCAGCAGCTCGATGGATCAGCCCCAGCATTTT.

There are a few counts of this clonotype. The J gene is TRBJ2-7, the V gene TRBV7-9; 12 bases match TRBD2. This CDR3 has 15 residues. The J segment lost 1 base and the V segment lost 5 bases, leaving 3 bases of the junction unmatched. Germline-derived CDR1 and CDR2 are SEHNR and FQNEAQ (reference sequence). The CDR3 spells CASSVGLAGSYEQYF. For the CDR3, the DNA is TGTGCCAGCAGCGTTGGACTAGCGGGGTCCTACGAGCAGTACTTC. Full variable domain (missing parts from reference TRBV7-9 and TRBJ2-7): DTGVSQNPRHKITKRGQNVTFRCDPISEHNRLYWYRQTLGQGPEFLTYFQNEAQLEKSRLLSDRFSAERPKGSFSTLEIQRTEQGDSAMYLCASSVGLAGSYEQYFGPGTRLTVT.

This clonotype was recorded many times. In DNA, the CDR3 is TGTGCCAGCAGCTTCAGGGGAGCCAATGAGCAGTTCTTC. Translated, it gives CASSFRGANEQFF. The chain couples TRBV7-3 to TRBJ2-1; a possible D gene is TRBD1 (6 bases). The germline V gene has CDR1 SGHTA and CDR2 FQGTGA. The CDR3 has 13 amino acids. The V gene lost 3 bases and the J gene lost 6 bases, with 9 bases spanning the gap.

This clonotype was counted between two and nine times. The chain couples TRBV5-5 to TRBJ2-5; D perhaps matches TRBD1 (6 bases). The CDR3 runs to 14 residues. The germline V and J ends were trimmed by 1 base and 5 bases, with 12 bases remaining between them. The germline V gene encodes CDR1 SGHKS and CDR2 YYEKEE (reference sequence). The chain's CDR3 is CASSLPGDGETQYF. The CDR3 DNA reads TGTGCCAGCAGCTTGCCAGGGGATGGGGAGACCCAGTACTTC.

The table lists this clonotype with a few counts. DNA of the CDR3: TGTGCCAGCAGTTACGGGACCCCCCTCGGCGAGCAGTACTTC. As protein: CASSYGTPLGEQYF. The chain is built from TRBV6-5 and TRBJ2-7, with D possibly called TRBD1 or TRBD2 (5 bases each). The ends were cut back, 2 bases at V and 6 bases at J, with 14 bases in the middle. This CDR3 comprises 14 residues. CDR1 is MNHEY, CDR2 SVGAGI, per germline.

This clonotype was found a few times. This chain joins TRBV7-9 and TRBJ2-2; D is possibly TRBD1 (6 bases). The CDR3 is made up of 14 amino acids. Germline V CDR1 and CDR2: SEHNR, FQNEAQ (reference sequence). V was trimmed by 5 bases and J by 6 bases, leaving 13 bases between them. The CDR3 sequence is CASSRTVAPGELFF. For the CDR3, the DNA is TGTGCCAGCAGCCGGACAGTGGCCCCCGGGGAGCTGTTTTTT.

J is TRBJ1-1 and V is TRBV20-1, with D unresolved. CDR3 length: 11 amino acids. The V gene's germline CDR1 is DFQATT and CDR2 SNEGSKA (reference sequence). V lost 3 bases to trimming and J lost 3 bases, with 5 bases between them. CDR3 protein: CSASGDTEAFF. As DNA, the CDR3 is TGCAGTGCTAGTGGTGACACTGAAGCTTTCTTT.

This clonotype was detected a few times. V is TRBV29-1 and J is TRBJ1-2, with D unresolved. Trimming removed 5 bases at V and 6 bases at J, with 7 bases between. Per germline, CDR1 SQVTM and CDR2 ANQGSEA. The CDR3 spans 10 residues. The CDR3 DNA is TGCAGCGTTCGTGGGGATGGCTACACCTTC. Its protein product is CSVRGDGYTF.

The V and J genes are TRBV28 and TRBJ1-2, with TRBD1 as a possible D gene (6 bases). Germline values: CDR1 MDHEN, CDR2 SYDVKM. Trimming left V 5 bases short and J 8 bases short, with 12 bases between. This CDR3 spans 12 amino acids. This chain's CDR3 is CASSGRQEGYTF. The CDR3 bases are TGTGCCAGCAGTGGGAGACAGGAGGGCTACACCTTC.

This clonotype was detected a few times. This sequence joins TRBV15 and TRBJ2-2; D is uncertain. There are 15 residues in the CDR3. Trimming stripped 0 bases from V and 1 base from J, with 6 bases between. CDR1 is LNHNV and CDR2 is YYDKDF in the germline V gene (reference sequence). This CDR3 reads CATSRDQVNTGELFF. The CDR3 coding sequence is TGTGCCACCAGCAGAGATCAAGTGAACACCGGGGAGCTGTTTTTT.

This sequence joins TRBV27 and TRBJ1-4; D call uncertain. This CDR3 contains 15 residues. Between the trimmed V and J ends, which lost 4 bases and 8 bases, there was a span of 17 bases. From germline, CDR1 is MNHEY and CDR2 SMNVEV (reference sequence). CDR3 bases: TGTGCCAGCAGTTCTCCCCGTCTCGGGGAAGAAAAACTGTTTTTT. Amino acid sequence: CASSSPRLGEEKLFF.

The rearrangement joins TRBV7-8 to TRBJ2-2; TRBD1 might be the D (6 bases). The CDR3 covers 17 residues. The V end was cut by 5 bases, the J end by 0 bases, with 16 bases between. Germline V gene sequence: CDR1 SGHVS, CDR2 FQNEAQ. The CDR3 loop is CASSRPRGGSNTGELFF. The CDR3 nucleotides read TGTGCCAGCAGCCGCCCCAGGGGCGGTTCGAACACCGGGGAGCTGTTTTTT. Drawing the rest from reference TRBV7-8 and TRBJ2-2, the complete variable domain is GAGVSQSPRYKVAKRGQDVALRCDPISGHVSLFWYQQALGQGPEFLTYFQNEAQLDKSGLPSDRFFAERPEGSVSTLKIQRTQQEDSAVYLCASSRPRGGSNTGELFFGEGSRLTVL.

The J gene is TRBJ2-3, the V gene TRBV24-1, with TRBD1 as a possible D gene (6 bases). Deletions cut 7 bases from V and 1 base from J, with 17 bases between. CDR1 is KGHDR, CDR2 SFDVKD, per germline. The CDR3 loop spans 16 amino acids. The CDR3 DNA is TGTGCCACCAGCTTCCCCGAGCCAGGGGGCACAGATACGCAGTATTTT. Protein sequence: CATSFPEPGGTDTQYF.

This clonotype appeared a few times. V is TRBV28 and J is TRBJ2-1; D gene unclear. Germline lookup yields CDR1 MDHEN and CDR2 SYDVKM. The V and J ends lost 7 bases and 12 bases respectively, with 13 bases between them. The CDR3 is 11 amino acids. This chain's CDR3 is CASTGGRAQFF. CDR3 nucleotides: TGTGCCAGCACGGGCGGTAGGGCGCAGTTCTTC.

This clonotype was counted a few times. The rearrangement uses TRBV28 and TRBJ1-4, with TRBD1 identical over 7 bases. From germline, CDR1 is MDHEN and CDR2 SYDVKM. The CDR3 has 16 amino acids. With 5 bases clipped from V and 1 base from J, the junction kept 7 bases outside the gene matches. In DNA, the CDR3 is TGTGCCAGCAGTCCTCCCCGACAGGGAACTAATGAAAAACTGTTTTTT. It is translated as CASSPPRQGTNEKLFF.

This clonotype was detected many times. This chain joins TRBV7-8 and TRBJ2-3; tentatively, D is TRBD2 (7 bases). The CDR3 sequence is 13 residues long. V was clipped by 11 bases and J by 6 bases, with 18 bases between them. Germline CDR1 reads SGHVS; CDR2 reads FQNEAQ. CDR3 sequence reads: CAGSRGRSDTQYF. The DNA of the CDR3 is TGTGCCGGCTCGCGGGGGCGTTCGGATACGCAGTATTTT.

V is TRBV6-1 and J is TRBJ2-7; tentative D call: TRBD1 (5 bases). In germline, CDR1 is MNHNS, CDR2 SASEGT. The CDR3 is 14 amino acids. The V end was cut by 5 bases, the J end by 2 bases, with 13 bases between. This CDR3 is CASSLRTPTYEQYV. Here the CDR3 DNA reads TGTGCCAGCAGTCTCCGGACACCGACCTACGAGCAGTACGTC.

The gene calls are TRBV18 and TRBJ1-1; TRBD1 aligns across 10 bases. V was clipped by 4 bases and J by 5 bases; unmatched bases: 7. CDR3 length equals 15 residues. The germline V gene has CDR1 KGHSH and CDR2 LQKENI. CDR3: CASSQGTGAGTEAFF. The DNA of the CDR3 is TGTGCCAGCTCACAAGGGACAGGGGCAGGGACTGAAGCTTTCTTT.

The chain recombines TRBV5-1 with TRBJ2-5, with TRBD1 as a possible D gene (5 bases). CDR3 length equals 13 residues. Germline V gene sequence: CDR1 SGHRS, CDR2 YFSETQ. V dropped 4 bases and J dropped 2 bases, with 9 bases sitting between them. The CDR3 protein is CASSTTGQETQYF. For the CDR3, the DNA is TGCGCCAGCAGCACAACAGGTCAAGAGACCCAGTACTTC.

The gene calls are TRBV7-2 and TRBJ2-3; 15 bases agree with TRBD2. This CDR3 spans 16 amino acids. The germline gives CDR1 SGHTA, CDR2 FQGNSA. The trim removed 4 bases at V and 6 bases at J, leaving 5 bases unmatched. The CDR3 protein is CASSSPGLAGGDTQYF. CDR3 nucleotides: TGTGCCAGCAGCTCACCGGGACTAGCGGGGGGCGATACGCAGTATTTT. The full variable domain, completed using reference TRBV7-2 and TRBJ2-3, is GAGVSQSPSNKVTEKGKDVELRCDPISGHTALYWYRQSLGQGLEFLIYFQGNSAPDKSGLPSDRFSAERTGGSVSTLTIQRTQQEDSAVYLCASSSPGLAGGDTQYFGPGTRLTVL.

This clonotype has only a few counts. The V call is TRBV7-2, the J call TRBJ1-2; weak D call: TRBD1 (6 bases). The CDR3 spans 15 residues. V lost 0 bases to trimming and J lost 8 bases, with 16 bases between them. Germline V gene sequence: CDR1 SGHTA, CDR2 FQGNSA. CDR3 region: CASSLADRQVWGYTF. The CDR3, as DNA: TGTGCCAGCAGCTTAGCGGATCGACAGGTTTGGGGCTACACCTTC.

The gene calls are TRBV5-6 and TRBJ2-2, with TRBD1 as a possible D gene (6 bases). The CDR3 totals 18 residues. V lost 5 bases and J lost 6, with 26 bases in between. Germline CDR1 and CDR2: SGHDT and YYEEEE. CDR3 amino acids: CASRLLSGANFKSGELFF. CDR3 DNA: TGTGCCAGCAGACTCCTGTCAGGGGCAAATTTTAAATCCGGGGAGCTGTTTTTT.